This TCR beta chain was retrieved from a study of blood T cell repertoires in COVID-19. Sequenced by immunoSEQ multiplex PCR; TCRdb stores in-frame clones only, minus some. The table records roughly 250,000 clones, approximately 89% of them present only once. Participants were placed into cohorts based on the clinical history they reported. Participants classified as exposed had met a COVID-19 case within 2 weeks before study entry. This receptor was taken from a woman aged 35 to 49 who had been exposed to COVID-19. Sequencing input: PBMCs or T cells enriched from blood (not recorded which).

CDR3 in amino acids: CSVGELGSGNTIYF. The CDR3 DNA reads TGCAGCGTTGGGGAGTTGGGTTCTGGAAACACCATATATTTT. This rearrangement joins TRBV29-1 to TRBJ1-3, with no clear D. The CDR3 has 14 residues. Trimming removed 4 bases at V and 1 base at J, with 11 bases between. Germline V gene sequence: CDR1 SQVTM, CDR2 ANQGSEA.